This TCR beta chain was obtained from a study of T cell responses to AZD1222 COVID-19 vaccine. The study, taken as a whole, reports: Donor demographics were predominantly white British with a female majority; clonal diversity may be underestimated. Researchers report vaccine-associated CD4 TCRs spanning spike, with dominance at 160-218 and 743-854. Without day 14 samples, only post-peak T cell repertoires were studied.

This clone has a handful of counts. Its antigen is undetermined. Clones were sequenced by immunoSEQ multiplex PCR, and TCRdb holds only the in-frame ones, with some missing. Found here are some 55,000 clones, roughly 85% of them singletons; the top ten hold 3.5% to 4%. This CDR3 comprises 16 residues. V shed 2 bases, J shed 5 bases, and the junction held 6 bases outside the gene matches. From germline, CDR1 is MNHEY and CDR2 SVGEGT. The sample in question was peripheral blood, obtained on day 0 of AZD1222 vaccination. The receptor's source is an adult in good health. This chain uses TRBV6-2 or TRBV6-3 with TRBJ1-6; TRBD1 matches 7 bases. This CDR3 is CASSYGQQGDNSPLHF. As DNA, the CDR3 is TGTGCCAGCAGTTACGGGCAGCAGGGGGATAATTCACCCCTCCACTTT.